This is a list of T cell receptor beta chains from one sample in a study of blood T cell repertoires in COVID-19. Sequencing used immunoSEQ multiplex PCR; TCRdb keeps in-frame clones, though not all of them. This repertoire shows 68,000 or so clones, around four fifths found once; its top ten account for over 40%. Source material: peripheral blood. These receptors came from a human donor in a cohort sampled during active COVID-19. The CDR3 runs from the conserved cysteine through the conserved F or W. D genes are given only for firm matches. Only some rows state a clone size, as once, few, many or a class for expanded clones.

TGCGCCAGCAGCCCCCACAGGGGGCTAAATGAAAAACTGTTTTTT	CASSPHRGLNEKLFF	TRBD1	TRBJ1-4	TRBV5-1	NA
TGCAGCGTTGTGTACGAGCGGGGGGGGCTCAATGAGCAGTTCTTC	CSVVYERGGLNEQFF	TRBD2	TRBJ2-1	TRBV29-1	NA
TGTGCCAGCAGCTCCACAGGGGGCAACGAGCAGTACTTC	CASSSTGGNEQYF	TRBD1	TRBJ2-7	TRBV7-3	once
TGTGCCACGCTGGGGGGGGTGGCCCAGTACTTC	CATLGGVAQYF	TRBD2	TRBJ2-5	TRBV6-5	NA
TGCAGCGTTGAAGATAACGGTGCAGGGGGCTATTCCTACAATGAGCAGTTCTTC	CSVEDNGAGGYSYNEQFF	TRBD1	TRBJ2-1	TRBV29-1	NA
TGCGCCAGCAGCCAAGAACTCAGGGTAGTTAACTATGGCTACACCTTC	CASSQELRVVNYGYTF	NA	TRBJ1-2	TRBV4-3	NA
TGTGCCAGCAGCCCCCGACTAGCCCCGAATCCGTTCTTC	CASSPRLAPNPFF	TRBD2	TRBJ2-1	TRBV5-4	NA
TGTGCCAGCTCACCGCCGGGGGTCAGCACACAAGAGACCCAGTACTTC	CASSPPGVSTQETQYF	NA	TRBJ2-5	TRBV18	NA
TGTGCCAGCAGTCCACCGCCGGGTCTCGGCAATCAGCCCCAGCATTTT	CASSPPPGLGNQPQHF	NA	TRBJ1-5	TRBV6-2/TRBV6-3	NA
TGTGCCAGCTCACCGTCCGGGACTAGGGGGGGCAATCAGCCCCAGCATTTT	CASSPSGTRGGNQPQHF	NA	TRBJ1-5	TRBV18	NA
TGTGCCAGCAGTGAAGTCTCCGGCACAGATACGCAGTATTTT	CASSEVSGTDTQYF	NA	TRBJ2-3	TRBV6-1	few
TGTGCCAGCAGTTCCCTACTAGGGTCCTACGAGCAGTACTTC	CASSSLLGSYEQYF	NA	TRBJ2-7	TRBV6-1	NA
TGTGCCAGCAGACCGCAGGGGGCGCTGGTCTACGGCTACACCTTC	CASRPQGALVYGYTF	TRBD1	TRBJ1-2	TRBV6-5	NA
TGTGCCAGCATCCAGGGGGCAGGGGGAGGTGGGGAGCAGTACTTC	CASIQGAGGGGEQYF	TRBD1	TRBJ2-7	TRBV6-5	few
TGTGCCAGCAGTCAGGGGTTTCCGAATCAGCCCCAGCATTTT	CASSQGFPNQPQHF	NA	TRBJ1-5	TRBV6-6	NA
TGTGCCAGCAATGGACAGGGTCCCGGGGAGCTGTTTTTT	CASNGQGPGELFF	TRBD1	TRBJ2-2	TRBV2	NA
TGCAGCGTTGAAGATCAGGGGTACGAGCAGTACTTC	CSVEDQGYEQYF	NA	TRBJ2-7	TRBV29-1	NA
TGTGCCAGCAGCTTAGCGGAGACCCAGTACTTC	CASSLAETQYF	NA	TRBJ2-5	TRBV11-2	NA
TGTGCCAGCAGTGAACGTAGCGGGGCGTACAATGAGCAGTTCTTC	CASSERSGAYNEQFF	TRBD2	TRBJ2-1	TRBV2	NA
TGTGCCAGCAGGCGGATCACAGGGGACAATTCACCCCTCCACTTT	CASRRITGDNSPLHF	TRBD1	TRBJ1-6	TRBV7-2	NA
TGCGCCAGCAGCCCGGGGACGCGGGGTGGCTACACCTTC	CASSPGTRGGYTF	NA	TRBJ1-2	TRBV5-1	NA
TGTGCCAGCAGTGGGACAGGGGGCAGATCTAACTCCTACGAGCAGTACTTC	CASSGTGGRSNSYEQYF	TRBD1	TRBJ2-7	TRBV6-1	once
TGTGCCAGCAGCGCCTGGGGGGGAATGCGGGAGCAGTACTTC	CASSAWGGMREQYF	TRBD2	TRBJ2-7	TRBV7-2	NA
TGTGCCAGCTCACCCCTAAGGACAAGCCTGGGGACTGAAGCTTTCTTT	CASSPLRTSLGTEAFF	NA	TRBJ1-1	TRBV18	NA
TGTGCCAGCAGCTTAGTTGTGGGGACTTACGAGCAGTACTTC	CASSLVVGTYEQYF	NA	TRBJ2-7	TRBV7-8	NA
TGCGCCAGCAGCTTGGCGGGGGGCAGGGAGCAGTACTTC	CASSLAGGREQYF	NA	TRBJ2-7	TRBV5-1	NA
TGTGCCACCTCCCGGGACAGTAGCAATCAGCCCCAGCATTTT	CATSRDSSNQPQHF	TRBD1	TRBJ1-5	TRBV24-1	once
TGTGCCAGCAGCTTACAGGGCCCGGAGACCCAGTACTTC	CASSLQGPETQYF	NA	TRBJ2-5	TRBV11-1	NA
TGTGCCAGCAGCTTAGTTTTGCGGGGGATGGGGAATGAGCAGTTCTTC	CASSLVLRGMGNEQFF	TRBD2	TRBJ2-1	TRBV7-6	few